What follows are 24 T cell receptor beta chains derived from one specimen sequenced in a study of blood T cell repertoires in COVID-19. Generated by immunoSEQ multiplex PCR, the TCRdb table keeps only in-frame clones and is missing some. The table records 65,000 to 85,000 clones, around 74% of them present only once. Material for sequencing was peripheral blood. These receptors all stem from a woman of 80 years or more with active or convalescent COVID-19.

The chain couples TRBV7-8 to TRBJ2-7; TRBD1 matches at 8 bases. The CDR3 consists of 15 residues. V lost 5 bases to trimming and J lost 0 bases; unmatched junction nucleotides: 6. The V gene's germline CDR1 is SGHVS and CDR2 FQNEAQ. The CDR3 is CASSRRDRSSYEQYF. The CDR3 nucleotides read TGTGCCAGCAGCCGCCGGGACAGGTCCTCCTACGAGCAGTACTTC. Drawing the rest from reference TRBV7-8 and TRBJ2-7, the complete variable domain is GAGVSQSPRYKVAKRGQDVALRCDPISGHVSLFWYQQALGQGPEFLTYFQNEAQLDKSGLPSDRFFAERPEGSVSTLKIQRTQQEDSAVYLCASSRRDRSSYEQYFGPGTRLTVT.

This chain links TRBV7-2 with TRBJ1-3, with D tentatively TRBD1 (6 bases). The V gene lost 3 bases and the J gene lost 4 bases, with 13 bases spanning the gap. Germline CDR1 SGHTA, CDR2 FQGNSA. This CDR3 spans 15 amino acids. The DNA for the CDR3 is TGTGCCAGCAGCTTCATTGGGGGCCTCGGAAACACCATATATTTT. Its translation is CASSFIGGLGNTIYF.

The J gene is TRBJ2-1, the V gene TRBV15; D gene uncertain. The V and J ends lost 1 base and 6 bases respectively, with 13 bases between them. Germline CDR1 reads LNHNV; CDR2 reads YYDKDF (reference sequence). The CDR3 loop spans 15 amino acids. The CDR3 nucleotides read TGTGCCACCAGCAGAGGCCTCTGGTCGGGCAATGAGCAGTTCTTC. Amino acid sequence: CATSRGLWSGNEQFF. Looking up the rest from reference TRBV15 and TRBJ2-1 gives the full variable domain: DAMVIQNPRYQVTQFGKPVTLSCSQTLNHNVMYWYQQKSSQAPKLLFHYYDKDFNNEADTPDNFQSRRPNTSFCFLDIRSPGLGDTAMYLCATSRGLWSGNEQFFGPGTRLTVL.

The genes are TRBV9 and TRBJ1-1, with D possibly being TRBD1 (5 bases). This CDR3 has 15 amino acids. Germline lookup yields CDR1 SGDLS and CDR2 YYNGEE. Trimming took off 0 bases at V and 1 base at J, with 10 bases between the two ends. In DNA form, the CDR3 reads TGTGCCAGCAGCGTAGCTCCGGACACGAACACTGAAGCTTTCTTT. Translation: CASSVAPDTNTEAFF.

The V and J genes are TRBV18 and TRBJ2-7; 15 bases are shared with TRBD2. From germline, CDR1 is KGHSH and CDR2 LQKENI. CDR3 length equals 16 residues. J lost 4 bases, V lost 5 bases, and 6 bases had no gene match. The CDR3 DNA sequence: TGTGCCAGCTCAAGGTCCGGGACTAGCGGGGGGTACGAGCAGTACTTC. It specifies CASSRSGTSGGYEQYF.

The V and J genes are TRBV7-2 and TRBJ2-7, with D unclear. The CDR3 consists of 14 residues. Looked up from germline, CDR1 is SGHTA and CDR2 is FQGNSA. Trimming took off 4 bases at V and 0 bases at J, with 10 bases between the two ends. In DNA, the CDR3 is TGTGCCAGCAGCTATCTCCTCTACTCCTACGAGCAGTACTTC. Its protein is CASSYLLYSYEQYF.

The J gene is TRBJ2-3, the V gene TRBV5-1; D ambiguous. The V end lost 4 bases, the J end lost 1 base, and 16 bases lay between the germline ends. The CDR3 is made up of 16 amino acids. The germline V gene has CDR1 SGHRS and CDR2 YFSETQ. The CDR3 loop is CASSEKTAPRTDTQYF. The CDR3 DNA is TGCGCCAGCAGCGAAAAAACAGCACCGCGCACAGATACGCAGTATTTT.

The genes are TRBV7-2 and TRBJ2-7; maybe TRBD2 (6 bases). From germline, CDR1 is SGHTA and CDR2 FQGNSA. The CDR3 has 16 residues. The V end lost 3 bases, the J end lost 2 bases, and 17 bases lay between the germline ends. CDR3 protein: CASSFLAAYNPYEQYF. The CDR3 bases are TGTGCCAGCAGCTTCTTAGCGGCCTATAACCCCTACGAGCAGTACTTC. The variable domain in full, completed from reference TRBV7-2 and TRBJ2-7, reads GAGVSQSPSNKVTEKGKDVELRCDPISGHTALYWYRQSLGQGLEFLIYFQGNSAPDKSGLPSDRFSAERTGGSVSTLTIQRTQQEDSAVYLCASSFLAAYNPYEQYFGPGTRLTVT.

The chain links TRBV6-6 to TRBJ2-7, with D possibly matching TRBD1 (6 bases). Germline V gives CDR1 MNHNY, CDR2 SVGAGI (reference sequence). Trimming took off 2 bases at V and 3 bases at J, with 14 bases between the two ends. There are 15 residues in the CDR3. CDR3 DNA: TGTGCCAGCAGTTACAGCCGGGACAAAGGCTACGAGCAGTACTTC. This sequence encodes CASSYSRDKGYEQYF.

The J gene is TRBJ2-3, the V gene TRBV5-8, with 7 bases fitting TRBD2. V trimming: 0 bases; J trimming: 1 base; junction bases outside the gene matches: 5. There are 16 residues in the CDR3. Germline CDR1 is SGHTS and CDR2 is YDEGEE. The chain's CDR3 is CASSLEAAGGTDTQYF. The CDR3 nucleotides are TGTGCCAGCAGCTTGGAGGCGGCGGGGGGCACAGATACGCAGTATTTT.

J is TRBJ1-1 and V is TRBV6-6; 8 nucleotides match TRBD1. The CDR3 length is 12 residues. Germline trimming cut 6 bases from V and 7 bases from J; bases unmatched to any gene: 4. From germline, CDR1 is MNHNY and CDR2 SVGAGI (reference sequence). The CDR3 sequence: CASRRTGIEAFF. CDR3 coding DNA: TGTGCCAGCAGGAGGACAGGGATTGAAGCTTTCTTT.

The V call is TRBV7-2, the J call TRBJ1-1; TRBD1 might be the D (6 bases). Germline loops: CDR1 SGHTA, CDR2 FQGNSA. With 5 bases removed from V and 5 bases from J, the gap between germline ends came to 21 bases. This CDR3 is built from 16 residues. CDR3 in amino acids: CASSPPRGGKGTEAFF. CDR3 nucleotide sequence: TGTGCCAGCAGCCCACCCCGGGGGGGCAAAGGAACTGAAGCTTTCTTT.

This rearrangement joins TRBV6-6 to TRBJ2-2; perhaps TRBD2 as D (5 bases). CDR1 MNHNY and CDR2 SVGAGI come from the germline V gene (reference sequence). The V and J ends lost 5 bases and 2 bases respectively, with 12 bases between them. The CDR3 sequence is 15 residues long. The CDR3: CASSGFEGNTGELFF. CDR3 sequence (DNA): TGTGCCAGCAGTGGCTTTGAGGGAAACACCGGGGAGCTGTTTTTT.

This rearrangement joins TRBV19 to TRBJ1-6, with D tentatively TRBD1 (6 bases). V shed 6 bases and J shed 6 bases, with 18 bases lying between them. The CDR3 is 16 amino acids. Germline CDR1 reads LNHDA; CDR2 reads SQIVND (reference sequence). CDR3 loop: CASRMAGTTSNSPLHF. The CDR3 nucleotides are TGTGCCAGTAGAATGGCAGGGACAACTTCTAATTCACCCCTCCACTTT.

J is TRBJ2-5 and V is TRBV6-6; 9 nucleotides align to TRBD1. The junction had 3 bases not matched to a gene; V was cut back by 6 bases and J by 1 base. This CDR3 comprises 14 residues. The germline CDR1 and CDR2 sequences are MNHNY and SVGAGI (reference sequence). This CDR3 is CASSHRGPQETQYF. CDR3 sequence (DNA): TGTGCCAGCAGCCACAGGGGGCCCCAAGAGACCCAGTACTTC.

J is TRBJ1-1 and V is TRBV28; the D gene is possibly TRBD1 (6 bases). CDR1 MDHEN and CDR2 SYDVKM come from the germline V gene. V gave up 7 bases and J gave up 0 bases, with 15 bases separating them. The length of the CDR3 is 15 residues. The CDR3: CASTLRGGLNTEAFF. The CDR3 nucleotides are TGTGCCAGCACCTTACGGGGGGGGCTGAACACTGAAGCTTTCTTT.

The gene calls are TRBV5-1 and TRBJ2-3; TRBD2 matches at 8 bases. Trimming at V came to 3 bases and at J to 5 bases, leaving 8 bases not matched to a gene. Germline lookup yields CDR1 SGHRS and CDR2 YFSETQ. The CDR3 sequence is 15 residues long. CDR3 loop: CASSWGTSDLDTQYF. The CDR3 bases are TGCGCCAGCAGCTGGGGGACTAGTGATTTAGATACGCAGTATTTT.

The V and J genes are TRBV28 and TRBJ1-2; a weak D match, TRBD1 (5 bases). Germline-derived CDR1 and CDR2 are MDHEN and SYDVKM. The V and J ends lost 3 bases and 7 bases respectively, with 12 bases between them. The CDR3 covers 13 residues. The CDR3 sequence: CASSFGGRSGYTF. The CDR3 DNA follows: TGTGCCAGCAGTTTTGGGGGGAGGAGTGGCTACACCTTC.

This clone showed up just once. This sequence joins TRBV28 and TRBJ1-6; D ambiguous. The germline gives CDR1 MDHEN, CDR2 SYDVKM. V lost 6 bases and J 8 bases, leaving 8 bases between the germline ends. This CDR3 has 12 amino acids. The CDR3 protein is CASRTPDSPLHF. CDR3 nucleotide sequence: TGTGCCAGCAGAACCCCGGATTCACCCCTCCACTTT. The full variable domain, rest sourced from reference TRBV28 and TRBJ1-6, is DVKVTQSSRYLVKRTGEKVFLECVQDMDHENMFWYRQDPGLGLRLIYFSYDVKMKEKGDIPEGYSVSREKKERFSLILESASTNQTSMYLCASRTPDSPLHFGNGTRLTVT.

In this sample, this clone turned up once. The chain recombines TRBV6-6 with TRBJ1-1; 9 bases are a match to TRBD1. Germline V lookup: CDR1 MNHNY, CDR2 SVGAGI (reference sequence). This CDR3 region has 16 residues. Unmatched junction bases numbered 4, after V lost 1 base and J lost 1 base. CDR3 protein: CASSYWDREPNTEAFF. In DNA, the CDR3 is TGTGCCAGCAGTTACTGGGACAGGGAGCCGAACACTGAAGCTTTCTTT.

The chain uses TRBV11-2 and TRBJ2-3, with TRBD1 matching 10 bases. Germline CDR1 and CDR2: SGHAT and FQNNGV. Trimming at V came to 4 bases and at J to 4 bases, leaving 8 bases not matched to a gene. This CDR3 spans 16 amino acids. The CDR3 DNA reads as TGTGCCAGCAGCTCAATCCGGGACAGGGGTCCAGATACGCAGTATTTT. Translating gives CASSSIRDRGPDTQYF.

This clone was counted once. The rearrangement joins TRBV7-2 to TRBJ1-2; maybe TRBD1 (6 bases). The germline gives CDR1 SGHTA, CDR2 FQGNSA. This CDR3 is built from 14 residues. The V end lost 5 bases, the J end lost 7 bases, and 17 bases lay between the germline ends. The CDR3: CASSPRGGSGGYTF. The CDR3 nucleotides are TGTGCCAGCAGCCCGAGGGGGGGTTCCGGTGGCTACACCTTC.

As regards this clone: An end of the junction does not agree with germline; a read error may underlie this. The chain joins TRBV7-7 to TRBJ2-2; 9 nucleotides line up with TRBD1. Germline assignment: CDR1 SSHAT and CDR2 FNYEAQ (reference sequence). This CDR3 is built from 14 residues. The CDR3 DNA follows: TGTGCTAGCAGCTTAGGACAGGGGATCGGGGAGCTGTTTTTT. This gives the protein CASSLGQGIGELFF.

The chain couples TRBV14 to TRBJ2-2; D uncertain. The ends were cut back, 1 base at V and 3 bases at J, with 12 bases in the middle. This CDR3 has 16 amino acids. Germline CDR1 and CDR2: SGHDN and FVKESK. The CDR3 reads CASSQVWPDYTGELFF. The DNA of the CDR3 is TGTGCCAGCAGCCAAGTTTGGCCAGACTACACCGGGGAGCTGTTTTTT.